This is a list of T cell receptor beta chains from one sample in a study of blood T cell repertoires in COVID-19. Profiled with immunoSEQ multiplex PCR; TCRdb holds only in-frame clones, not every one. The sample gives approximately 60,000 clones, around 76% of which show up once; roughly 23% is in the top ten. Material: peripheral blood. These receptors came from a man aged 45-65 years with active or convalescent COVID-19. CDR3s include the opening cysteine and the closing phenylalanine or tryptophan. The D gene is left open where the match is weak. Clone size is stated in some rows and not others, as once, few, many or a class when expanded.

D gene	clone size	V gene	J gene	CDR3 DNA	CDR3 protein
TRBD1	.	TRBV9	TRBJ1-1	TGTGCCAGCAGCCCCTATGCCCGGACAGGGTGGAGCACTGAAGCTTTCTTT	CASSPYARTGWSTEAFF
TRBD1	.	TRBV9	TRBJ1-1	TGTGCCAGCAGCGTGACAGGGGTCGCTGAAGCTTTCTTT	CASSVTGVAEAFF
TRBD1	.	TRBV6-5	TRBJ1-5	TGTGCCAGCAGGGCCGACAGGGGTGATCAGCCCCAGCATTTT	CASRADRGDQPQHF
.	.	TRBV14	TRBJ1-2	TGTGCCAGCAGAGAAGCAGGGGCCGGGGGCTACACCTTC	CASREAGAGGYTF
.	once	TRBV6-2/TRBV6-3	TRBJ2-4	TGTGCCAGCAGTTATTGGGGGAGGTATTCCCCCATTCAGTACTTC	CASSYWGRYSPIQYF
.	.	TRBV5-1	TRBJ2-1	TGCGCCAGCAGCTTGTGGTGGAGGGGTGAGCAGTTCTTC	CASSLWWRGEQFF
TRBD1	few	TRBV7-8	TRBJ1-6	TGTGCCAGCAGCTTGAGGACAGGGAATTCACCCCTCCACTTT	CASSLRTGNSPLHF
.	once	TRBV5-1	TRBJ1-4	TGCGCCAGCAGCCCGGTAACTGGGGAGGAAAAACTGTTTTTT	CASSPVTGEEKLFF
TRBD1	few	TRBV30	TRBJ2-5	TGTGCCTGGAGTGTTTATAGAACAGGGGTGGATTTTTATCAGCCAGAGACCCAGTACTTC	CAWSVYRTGVDFYQPETQYF
.	.	TRBV6-6	TRBJ1-5	TGTGCCAGCAGCCCTGACAGATCTAGCAATCAGCCCCAGCATTTT	CASSPDRSSNQPQHF
.	.	TRBV5-7	TRBJ2-7	TGTGCCAGCAGCTCGGACCAACAGGGAAGTGAGGACGAGCAGTACTTC	CASSSDQQGSEDEQYF
TRBD2	.	TRBV6-5	TRBJ2-1	TGTGCCAGCCTGGGGACAAGCGGGGGACACAATGAGCAGTTCTTC	CASLGTSGGHNEQFF
TRBD1	once	TRBV7-8	TRBJ2-7	TGTGCCAGCAGCTTAGAACAGGGGGCGATTTACGAGCAGTACTTC	CASSLEQGAIYEQYF
.	.	TRBV2	TRBJ1-2	TGTGCCAGCAGAGATCCGACAGTTTTAATGGCGGACACCTTC	CASRDPTVLMADTF
TRBD2	.	TRBV24-1	TRBJ2-1	TGTGCCACCAGTATAGCGGGAGTCTTTTACAATGAGCAGTTCTTC	CATSIAGVFYNEQFF
.	few	TRBV10-1	TRBJ2-7	TGCGCCAGTCCTAGACAGCAGAACTACGAGCAGTACTTC	CASPRQQNYEQYF
.	.	TRBV6-5	TRBJ1-2	TGTGCCAGCACCCCAAACGGTTATGGCTACACCTTC	CASTPNGYGYTF
TRBD1	.	TRBV10-3	TRBJ1-2	TGTGCCATCAGCGCGGCTGACAGGGCCTATGGCTACACCTTC	CAISAADRAYGYTF
TRBD2	.	TRBV7-3	TRBJ2-1	TGTGCCAGCAGCTTTCAACTAGCGGGACACAATGAGCAGTTCTTC	CASSFQLAGHNEQFF
.	.	TRBV27	TRBJ2-4	TGTGCCAGCAGTTGGAACAGGGTAGCCAAAAACATTCAGTACTTC	CASSWNRVAKNIQYF
TRBD2	many	TRBV11-1	TRBJ2-2	TGTGCCAGCAGCTTGGGAGGGAGTGCCGGGGAGCTGTTTTTT	CASSLGGSAGELFF
.	.	TRBV18	TRBJ2-2	TGTGCCAGCTCACCTTCCCCTTCGAGGGACACCGGGGAGCTGTTTTTT	CASSPSPSRDTGELFF
.	few	TRBV6-5	TRBJ1-5	TGTGCCAGCATTACCGGTGGAGGGAATCAGCCCCAGCATTTT	CASITGGGNQPQHF
.	.	TRBV2	TRBJ2-1	TGTGCCAGCAGTGAAAACTCCTTCAATGAGCAGTTCTTC	CASSENSFNEQFF
TRBD1	.	TRBV11-2	TRBJ1-1	TGTGCCAGCAGCGCCGCCGGGACAGGGTTCAGCCCTGAAGCTTTCTTT	CASSAAGTGFSPEAFF
.	.	TRBV7-8	TRBJ2-1	TGTGCCAGCAGCTTACTTTTTCAGGGGACCTCCTACAATGAGCAGTTCTTC	CASSLLFQGTSYNEQFF
TRBD1	.	TRBV2	TRBJ1-4	TGTGCCAGCAGTCTACAGGGGGTTGAAAAACTGTTTTTT	CASSLQGVEKLFF
.	.	TRBV7-9	TRBJ2-5	TGTGCCAGCAGCTTCTCAGAGACCCAGTACTTC	CASSFSETQYF
TRBD1	.	TRBV3-1/TRBV3-2	TRBJ2-7	TGTGCCAGCAGCCAAGATCTCGACAGGGGGCGCACCGAGCAGTACTTC	CASSQDLDRGRTEQYF
.	.	TRBV5-6	TRBJ2-7	TGTGCCAGCAGCTTAGCCGGGGTATCTACCTACGAGCAGTACTTC	CASSLAGVSTYEQYF
.	few	TRBV28	TRBJ1-2	TGTGCCAGCAGCCAAAACAGGGATTTATATGGCTACACCTTC	CASSQNRDLYGYTF
TRBD2	few	TRBV27	TRBJ2-5	TGTGCCAGCAGTTCCTGGGAGGGGAGCCAAGAGACCCAGTACTTC	CASSSWEGSQETQYF
.	.	TRBV4-1	TRBJ2-1	TGCGCCAGCAGCCAAGCCCGGGCCCGGGGATTTAGCTCCTACAATGAGCAGTTCTTC	CASSQARARGFSSYNEQFF
TRBD1	.	TRBV29-1	TRBJ2-2	TGCAGCGTTGAGTCCGGGACAGGGGTCACCGGGGAGCTGTTTTTT	CSVESGTGVTGELFF
TRBD2	few	TRBV4-2	TRBJ2-3	TGTGCCAGCAGCCTGGGACTAGCGGGGGGGCCAGGCACAGATACGCAGTATTTT	CASSLGLAGGPGTDTQYF
TRBD2	.	TRBV19	TRBJ2-3	TGTGCCAGTAGTATCGGTAGCGGGGTAGGCACAGATACGCAGTATTTT	CASSIGSGVGTDTQYF
.	few	TRBV29-1	TRBJ1-1	TGCAGCGTTGTCCCCAGGGATGAAGCTTTCTTT	CSVVPRDEAFF
.	.	TRBV7-2	TRBJ1-1	TGTGCCAGCAGCTACCCAGAGGGTGCTGCTGAAGCTTTCTTT	CASSYPEGAAEAFF
.	once	TRBV21-1	TRBJ1-3	TGTGCCAGCAGCTGGCGGACAGGGGATGGAAACACCATATATTTT	CASSWRTGDGNTIYF
TRBD1	medium-sized	TRBV2	TRBJ1-6	TGTGCCAGGGGGCCCGGGACAGGAAATAATTCACCCCTCCACTTT	CARGPGTGNNSPLHF
.	few	TRBV3-1/TRBV3-2	TRBJ1-3	TGTGCCAGCAGCCCTCTCTCCAGTAACTCTGGAAACACCATATATTTT	CASSPLSSNSGNTIYF
.	.	TRBV18	TRBJ1-2	TGTGCCAGCTCCGCGACCGTTATGGAGGGCTACACCTTC	CASSATVMEGYTF
TRBD2	.	TRBV7-2	TRBJ2-1	TGTGCCAGCAGCTTGTCTCTAGCGGGGGGTTTCAATGAGCAGTTCTTC	CASSLSLAGGFNEQFF
TRBD1	few	TRBV18	TRBJ1-2	TGTGCCAGCTCACCAGAAAATACTTGGACAGGGGGCGGTGGCTACACCTTC	CASSPENTWTGGGGYTF
TRBD2	.	TRBV28	TRBJ2-3	TGTGCCAGCAGTCCGCTTGAGACTAGCGGAACAGATACGCAGTATTTT	CASSPLETSGTDTQYF
.	once	TRBV9	TRBJ1-4	TGTGCCAGCAGCGTGAAAGCGCAGGGGGAAAAACTGTTTTTT	CASSVKAQGEKLFF
TRBD2	.	TRBV6-2/TRBV6-3	TRBJ2-3	TGTGCCAGCAGTCGGACCGGGACTAGCGGATTCACAGATACGCAGTATTTT	CASSRTGTSGFTDTQYF
.	.	TRBV11-3	TRBJ2-1	TGTGCCAGCAGCTTGGGGCAAAACTACAATGAGCAGTTCTTC	CASSLGQNYNEQFF
.	.	TRBV24-1	TRBJ1-2	TGTGCCACCAGTGGCCTGACACCTTATGGCTACACCTTC	CATSGLTPYGYTF
TRBD2	.	TRBV9	TRBJ2-1	TGTGCCAGCAGCGTAGATCTAGCGGGGGGTGAGCAGTTCTTC	CASSVDLAGGEQFF